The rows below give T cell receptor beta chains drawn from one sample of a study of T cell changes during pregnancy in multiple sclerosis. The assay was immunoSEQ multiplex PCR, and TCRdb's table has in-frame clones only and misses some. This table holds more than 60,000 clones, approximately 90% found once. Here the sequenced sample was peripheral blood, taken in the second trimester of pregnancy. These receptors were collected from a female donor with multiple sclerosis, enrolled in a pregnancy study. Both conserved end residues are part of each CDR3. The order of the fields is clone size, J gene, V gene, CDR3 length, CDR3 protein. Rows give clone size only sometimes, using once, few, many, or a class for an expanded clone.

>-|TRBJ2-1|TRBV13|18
CASSSRSGGEWTYNEQFF
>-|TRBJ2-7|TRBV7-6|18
CASSPGLMTGLSSYEQYF
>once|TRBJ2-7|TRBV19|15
CASSIYASGSYEQYF
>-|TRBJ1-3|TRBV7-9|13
CASSLASLNTIYF
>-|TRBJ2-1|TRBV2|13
CASRVGQGNEQFF
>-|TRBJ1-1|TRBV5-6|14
CASSRGTGDTEAFF
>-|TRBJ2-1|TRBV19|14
CASSVSWDINEQFF
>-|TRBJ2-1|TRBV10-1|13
CASGQGGLGEQFF
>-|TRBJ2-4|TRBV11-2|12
CASSQGIDIQYF
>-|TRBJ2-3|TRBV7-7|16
CASSLGSSRNTDTQYF